Each of the 20 T cell receptor beta chains below was sequenced from the same sample in a study of blood T cells in healthy people across ages. The authors ran a second PCR of about 6 to 11 cycles using a sample-barcoded 5' primer and a J-beta primer mix. MiXCR was run by TCRdb on the 5' RACE reads, yielding one entry per CDR3 protein. Among about 810,000 distinct CDR3 sequences listed, around 36% were seen once. Sequencing input: blood. These receptors were obtained from a man aged 18-30 years in good health.

This clonotype was counted between two and nine times. This chain connects TRBV12-3 or TRBV12-4 to TRBJ2-6; TRBD1 agrees at 7 bases. Trimming at V came to 6 bases and at J to 0 bases, leaving 2 bases not matched to a gene. The CDR3 sequence is 15 residues long. The CDR3 nucleotides are TGTGCCAGCAGAAGGACAGGCTCTGGGGCCAACGTCCTGACTTTC. Translated: CASRRTGSGANVLTF.

The table lists this clonotype with a few counts. This chain connects TRBV20-1 to TRBJ2-1; TRBD2 matches 8 bases. V lost 0 bases to trimming and J lost 3 bases; unmatched junction nucleotides: 7. CDR1 and CDR2 (germline): DFQATT, SNEGSKA (reference sequence). This CDR3 region has 16 residues. DNA of the CDR3: TGCAGTGCTAGAGATCGGAAGCGGGGGATCTACAATGAGCAGTTCTTC. It is translated as CSARDRKRGIYNEQFF.

The chain employs TRBV2 and TRBJ2-7; the D is unclear. The CDR3 has 13 residues. Germline CDR1 and CDR2: SNHLY and FYNNEI. Trimming stripped 7 bases from V and 7 bases from J, with 17 bases between. The DNA of the CDR3 is TGTGCCAGCACCGCGGTTTCGTACAATGAGCAGTACTTC. Its translation: CASTAVSYNEQYF. Full variable domain (missing parts from reference TRBV2 and TRBJ2-7): EPEVTQTPSHQVTQMGQEVILRCVPISNHLYFYWYRQILGQKVEFLVSFYNNEISEKSEIFDDQFSVERPDGSNFTLKIRSTKLEDSAMYFCASTAVSYNEQYFGPGTRLTVT.

This clonotype was observed a few times. The rearrangement joins TRBV20-1 to TRBJ1-1, with D possibly being TRBD1 (5 bases). CDR1 DFQATT and CDR2 SNEGSKA come from the germline V gene (reference sequence). With 1 base removed from V and 1 base from J, the gap between germline ends came to 13 bases. CDR3 length: 15 residues. The CDR3 bases are TGCAGTGCTAGAGCCCTGGGGACGGGGAACACTGAAGCTTTCTTT. Residues: CSARALGTGNTEAFF.

Written as DNA, the CDR3 is TGTGCCAGCAGCATCCTTCACGCGGGGGGTTTAAACACTGAAGCTTTCTTT. It yields the protein CASSILHAGGLNTEAFF. This chain links TRBV5-6 with TRBJ1-1; D is possibly TRBD1 (5 bases). V was trimmed by 4 bases and J by 2 bases, leaving 21 bases between them. The CDR3 totals 17 residues. Per the germline V gene, CDR1 is SGHDT and CDR2 is YYEEEE.

This clonotype was seen more than once but under ten times. The chain recombines TRBV18 with TRBJ1-5, with TRBD1 identical over 7 bases. V gave up 6 bases and J gave up 0 bases; unmatched junction bases: 5. CDR3 size: 15 residues. Per the germline V gene, CDR1 is KGHSH and CDR2 is LQKENI. CDR3 sequence reads: CASSPRDSSNQPQHF. The CDR3 DNA reads as TGTGCCAGCTCGCCCAGGGACAGTAGCAATCAGCCCCAGCATTTT.

The V gene is TRBV12-3 or TRBV12-4, the J gene TRBJ1-2; D remains unclear. The CDR3 spans 15 residues. The V gene lost 6 bases and the J gene lost 8 bases, with 22 bases spanning the gap. The CDR3 DNA reads TGTGCCAGCAGACCCGACGGATACCTGCCGTGGGGCTACACCTTC. It is translated as CASRPDGYLPWGYTF.

The V and J genes are TRBV4-3 and TRBJ2-5; TRBD1 matches 8 bases. Germline V CDR1 and CDR2: LGHNA, YSLEER. V lost 2 bases to trimming and J lost 10 bases; unmatched junction nucleotides: 6. CDR3 length equals 13 residues. The CDR3 is CASSQHRGANQYF. DNA of the CDR3: TGCGCCAGCAGCCAACACAGGGGGGCTAACCAGTACTTC.

This clonotype has a handful of counts. This chain joins TRBV20-1 and TRBJ2-1; D tentatively fits TRBD1 or TRBD2 (5 bases each). This CDR3 region has 13 residues. Trimming took 3 bases from V and 2 from J, leaving 8 bases between them. The germline gives CDR1 DFQATT, CDR2 SNEGSKA (reference sequence). The CDR3 is CSASGTTYNEQFF. Written as DNA, the CDR3 is TGCAGTGCTAGCGGGACCACCTACAATGAGCAGTTCTTC.

This chain joins TRBV7-3 and TRBJ2-2, with D perhaps TRBD1 (6 bases). CDR3 size: 15 residues. From germline, CDR1 is SGHTA and CDR2 FQGTGA. Trimming pared 5 bases from V and 0 bases from J, leaving 10 bases between. The CDR3 bases are TGTGCCAGCAGCCCGGACAGATCGAACACCGGGGAGCTGTTTTTT. Its protein product is CASSPDRSNTGELFF.

Regarding this clonotype: A read error is possible here, since a much larger clone lies one base away. This sequence joins TRBV7-2 and TRBJ1-2, with D possibly being TRBD1 (5 bases). This CDR3 is 15 amino acids long. The germline gives CDR1 SGHTA, CDR2 FQGNSA. Trimming took off 2 bases at V and 6 bases at J, with 16 bases between the two ends. The CDR3 DNA follows: TGTACCAGCAGCTTAATTCAACGAGGGGAGGATGGCTACACCTTC. It yields the protein CTSSLIQRGEDGYTF.

This clonotype was counted only a few times. The chain links TRBV12-3 or TRBV12-4 to TRBJ1-1; D ambiguous. V shed 6 bases and J shed 1 base, with 12 bases lying between them. The CDR3 is 14 amino acids. CDR3 sequence: CASSPYAQNTEAFF. The CDR3 DNA follows: TGTGCCAGCAGCCCTTACGCCCAGAACACTGAAGCTTTCTTT.

The V gene is TRBV6-6, the J gene TRBJ1-4; TRBD1 aligns across 9 bases. The CDR3 consists of 16 residues. Germline assignment: CDR1 MNHNY and CDR2 SVGAGI (reference sequence). J gave up 6 bases and V 0 bases, and 5 bases lay outside the gene matches. CDR3 amino acids: CASSYSVWDRDEKLFF. Here the CDR3 DNA reads TGTGCCAGCAGTTACTCGGTATGGGACAGGGATGAAAAACTGTTTTTT.

The gene calls are TRBV7-2 and TRBJ2-1, with TRBD1 as a possible D gene (5 bases). CDR1 and CDR2 from the germline V gene are SGHTA and FQGNSA. V was pared by 6 bases and J by 6 bases, with 12 bases between. The CDR3 has 13 residues. The CDR3 reads CASRLSGSNEQFF. CDR3 DNA: TGTGCCAGCAGGCTTTCAGGGTCCAATGAGCAGTTCTTC.

CDR3 in DNA: TGTGCCATCAGTGAGTCGCCAGGGCAGACCTATGGCTACACCTTC. Translated, it gives CAISESPGQTYGYTF. J is TRBJ1-2 and V is TRBV10-3, with D possibly being TRBD1 (5 bases). V was trimmed by 0 bases and J by 4 bases, leaving 12 bases between them. In germline, CDR1 is ENHRY, CDR2 SYGVKD. The CDR3 length is 15 residues.

This clonotype was recorded at least ten times. This sequence joins TRBV12-3 or TRBV12-4 and TRBJ1-4; D is ambiguous. The CDR3 consists of 13 residues. V shed 6 bases and J shed 8 bases, with 13 bases lying between them. Written as DNA, the CDR3 is TGTGCCAGCAGCCACAATCCAGAGGAAAAACTGTTTTTT. Translated, it gives CASSHNPEEKLFF.

The rearrangement joins TRBV9 to TRBJ1-4; tentative D call: TRBD1 (5 bases). This CDR3 is built from 16 residues. From germline, CDR1 is SGDLS and CDR2 YYNGEE. The germline V and J ends were trimmed by 4 bases and 7 bases, with 20 bases remaining between them. In DNA form, the CDR3 reads TGTGCCAGCAGCCGTACGCGGGAGGGGTGGAGTGAAAAACTGTTTTTT. Protein sequence: CASSRTREGWSEKLFF.

The rearrangement links TRBV3-1 to TRBJ2-2; no firm D call. The CDR3 loop spans 13 amino acids. Germline V gene lookup returns CDR1 LGHDT and CDR2 YNNKEL (reference sequence). The V end was cut by 0 bases, the J end by 6 bases, with 5 bases between. The chain's CDR3 is CASSQDNAGELFF. The CDR3 nucleotides read TGTGCCAGCAGCCAAGATAACGCCGGGGAGCTGTTTTTT. Variable domain in full (rest from reference TRBV3-1 and TRBJ2-2): DTAVSQTPKYLVTQMGNDKSIKCEQNLGHDTMYWYKQDSKKFLKIMFSYNNKELIINETVPNRFSPKSPDKAHLNLHINSLELGDSAVYFCASSQDNAGELFFGEGSRLTVL.

This clonotype was seen at least ten times. The V call is TRBV6-6, the J call TRBJ2-1; 9 nucleotides align to TRBD1. Unmatched junction bases numbered 6, after V lost 2 bases and J lost 4 bases. Germline CDR1 is MNHNY and CDR2 is SVGAGI (reference sequence). This CDR3 spans 16 amino acids. CDR3 sequence (DNA): TGTGCCAGCAGTTACGGACAGGGGTTGGTATACAATGAGCAGTTCTTC. Translation: CASSYGQGLVYNEQFF.

The J gene is TRBJ2-4, the V gene TRBV7-2; D is unclear. This CDR3 region has 13 residues. V was trimmed by 4 bases and J by 8 bases, leaving 12 bases between them. Germline V lookup: CDR1 SGHTA, CDR2 FQGNSA. This CDR3 is CASSSDHWDIQYF. CDR3 sequence (DNA): TGTGCCAGCAGCTCTGACCATTGGGACATTCAGTACTTC.